Following are 27 T cell receptor beta chains from one sample sequenced in a study of blood T cell repertoires in COVID-19. TCRdb keeps only in-frame clones here, not all; method: immunoSEQ multiplex PCR. The sample consists of hundreds of thousands of clones, approximately 90% of them appearing once. Material: PBMCs or T cells enriched from blood (not recorded which). The receptors originated from a woman aged 40 to 50 who had recovered from COVID-19.

The CDR3 loop is CASSHFDGRGPGNTIYF. As DNA, the CDR3 is TGCGCCAGCAGCCACTTCGACGGGAGAGGCCCTGGAAACACCATATATTTT. V usage is TRBV4-1 and J usage is TRBJ1-3; D not resolved. The V and J ends lost 3 bases and 2 bases respectively, with 17 bases between them. The CDR3 extends over 17 amino acids. Germline lookup yields CDR1 MGHRA and CDR2 YSYEKL.

This clone showed up just once. The chain uses TRBV7-9 and TRBJ2-1; TRBD2 agrees at 11 bases. The V segment lost 5 bases and the J segment 12 bases; nucleotides outside the gene matches: 18. This CDR3 comprises 17 residues. In germline, CDR1 is SEHNR, CDR2 FQNEAQ (reference sequence). The CDR3 nucleotides read TGTGCCAGCAGCCGAATACTAGCGGGAGTCTCCTACGATGGGCAGTTCTTC. This translates into CASSRILAGVSYDGQFF.

The chain links TRBV6-1 to TRBJ1-5, with D possibly TRBD1 on 5 matching bases. Germline values: CDR1 MNHNS, CDR2 SASEGT. V dropped 3 bases and J dropped 7 bases, with 16 bases sitting between them. CDR3 length equals 15 residues. As DNA, the CDR3 is TGTGCCAGCAGTGATTCCGCAGGGTTCAACCAGCCCCAGCATTTT. Its protein product is CASSDSAGFNQPQHF.

The chain links TRBV28 to TRBJ1-2, with a possible D match to TRBD1 (6 bases). The CDR3 contains 13 residues. Trimming left V 3 bases short and J 8 bases short, with 13 bases between. Germline values: CDR1 MDHEN, CDR2 SYDVKM. Here the CDR3 reads CASSLPGVQGYTF. CDR3 nucleotide sequence: TGTGCCAGCAGTTTGCCAGGGGTACAAGGCTACACCTTC.

This rearrangement joins TRBV19 to TRBJ1-4; D is ambiguous. The V gene's germline CDR1 is LNHDA and CDR2 SQIVND (reference sequence). V was pared by 7 bases and J by 8 bases, with 11 bases between. The CDR3 runs 12 residues. In DNA form, the CDR3 reads TGTGCCAGTAAGAGCGCTTTAGAAAAACTGTTTTTT. Translation gives CASKSALEKLFF.

The V gene is TRBV5-1, the J gene TRBJ2-2, with 10 nucleotides matching TRBD2. CDR1 and CDR2 from the germline V gene are SGHRS and YFSETQ. V gave up 1 base and J gave up 2 bases; unmatched junction bases: 2. The CDR3 spans 16 residues. CDR3 region: CASSLRTSGNTGELFF. Here the CDR3 DNA reads TGCGCCAGCAGCTTGCGGACTAGCGGAAACACCGGGGAGCTGTTTTTT.

J is TRBJ2-1 and V is TRBV18, with TRBD2 identical over 14 bases. This CDR3 comprises 15 residues. Germline V gene data show CDR1 as KGHSH and CDR2 as LQKENI. V gave up 3 bases and J gave up 8 bases; unmatched junction bases: 3. CDR3 coding DNA: TGTGCCAGCTCACCGACTAGCGGGAGGGCCCATGAGCAGTTCTTC. Translation: CASSPTSGRAHEQFF.

This chain links TRBV12-3 or TRBV12-4 with TRBJ2-1; D may be TRBD1 (7 bases). CDR3 size: 12 residues. The V and J ends lost 2 bases and 15 bases respectively, with 14 bases between them. The CDR3 nucleotides are TGTGCCAGCAGTTTACCAGGGGGGTGGGGGTTCTTC. This codes for CASSLPGGWGFF.

The V call is TRBV5-6, the J call TRBJ1-5; perhaps TRBD1 as D (5 bases). Deletions cut 2 bases from V and 3 bases from J, with 12 bases between. Per germline, CDR1 SGHDT and CDR2 YYEEEE. The CDR3 consists of 15 residues. This CDR3 is CASSLTGDINQPQHF. The CDR3 nucleotides are TGTGCCAGCAGCTTAACAGGAGACATCAATCAGCCCCAGCATTTT.

This CDR3 reads CASSHTGGDTGELFF. CDR3 bases: TGTGCCAGCAGCCATACGGGGGGCGACACCGGGGAGCTGTTTTTT. The chain joins TRBV7-9 to TRBJ2-2; D is possibly TRBD2 (7 bases). CDR1 is SEHNR, CDR2 FQNEAQ, per germline (reference sequence). The CDR3 covers 15 residues. V lost 5 bases and J 3 bases, leaving 13 bases between the germline ends.

V usage is TRBV10-2 and J usage is TRBJ2-1; 7 bases line up with TRBD1. Germline-derived CDR1 and CDR2 are WSHSY and SAAADI. After removal of 4 bases from V and 6 bases from J, the junction contained 9 bases not matched to a gene. The CDR3 is made up of 15 amino acids. CDR3 DNA sequence: TGCGCCAGCAGTGTTTCCAGGGGGATAGGCAATGAGCAGTTCTTC. Translated, it gives CASSVSRGIGNEQFF.

The rearrangement uses TRBV29-1 and TRBJ2-3; 8 positions agree with TRBD2. With 0 bases clipped from V and 5 bases from J, the junction kept 1 base outside the gene matches. The CDR3 consists of 13 residues. The germline CDR1 and CDR2 sequences are SQVTM and ANQGSEA. DNA of the CDR3: TGCAGCGTTGAAGATCGGGGGGGAGATACGCAGTATTTT. Its protein is CSVEDRGGDTQYF.

This chain joins TRBV27 and TRBJ2-1; 10 bases align to TRBD1. Germline trimming cut 6 bases from V and 6 bases from J; bases unmatched to any gene: 5. This CDR3 has 14 amino acids. Germline assignment: CDR1 MNHEY and CDR2 SMNVEV (reference sequence). The CDR3 DNA sequence: TGTGCCAGCAGCCACTGGACAGGGGGCAATGAGCAGTTCTTC. Its translation is CASSHWTGGNEQFF.

V gene TRBV6-5 combines with J gene TRBJ1-2, with D uncertain. Per the germline V gene, CDR1 is MNHEY and CDR2 is SVGAGI. The V end lost 0 bases, the J end lost 0 bases, and 8 bases lay between the germline ends. The CDR3 covers 15 residues. DNA of the CDR3: TGTGCCAGCAGTTACTCGAAGGGAGCTAACTATGGCTACACCTTC. Translating gives CASSYSKGANYGYTF.

This chain links TRBV21-1 with TRBJ1-5; TRBD1, the table's D call, was not compared with the DNA. TRBV21-1 is listed as a pseudogene. CDR3 length: 19 amino acids. The CDR3 DNA reads as TGTGCCAGCAGCAAAGGGGACAGGGAAACCCCAAATAGCAATCAGCCCCAGCATTTT. Its translation: CASSKGDRETPNSNQPQHF.

The chain carries TRBV2 and TRBJ2-1; TRBD2 matches 9 bases. There are 14 residues in the CDR3. V dropped 7 bases and J dropped 7; count of bases not matched to a gene: 8. Germline CDR1 is SNHLY and CDR2 is FYNNEI. This chain's CDR3 is CASKTSGGENEQFF. As DNA, the CDR3 is TGTGCCAGCAAGACTAGCGGAGGGGAAAATGAGCAGTTCTTC. Full variable domain (rest looked up from reference TRBV2 and TRBJ2-1): EPEVTQTPSHQVTQMGQEVILRCVPISNHLYFYWYRQILGQKVEFLVSFYNNEISEKSEIFDDQFSVERPDGSNFTLKIRSTKLEDSAMYFCASKTSGGENEQFFGPGTRLTVL.

The genes are TRBV18 and TRBJ2-7; 7 bases fit TRBD1. Per germline, CDR1 KGHSH and CDR2 LQKENI. The V segment lost 3 bases and the J segment 6 bases; nucleotides outside the gene matches: 5. The CDR3 loop spans 13 amino acids. The CDR3 loop is CASSPRDRREQYF. The CDR3 nucleotides read TGTGCCAGCTCACCTAGGGACAGACGCGAGCAGTACTTC. Combining the CDR3 with reference TRBV18 and TRBJ2-7 gives the whole variable domain NAGVMQNPRHLVRRRGQEARLRCSPMKGHSHVYWYRQLPEEGLKFMVYLQKENIIDESGMPKERFSAEFPKEGPSILRIQQVVRGDSAAYFCASSPRDRREQYFGPGTRLTVT.

This chain uses TRBV10-3 with TRBJ2-1; 10 bases match TRBD1. This CDR3 has 14 amino acids. Trimming removed 5 bases from V and 9 bases from J; junction bases left unmatched: 7. Germline-derived CDR1 and CDR2 are ENHRY and SYGVKD. Here the CDR3 reads CAISPGQGRGEQFF. CDR3 bases: TGTGCCATCAGTCCGGGACAGGGGAGAGGTGAGCAGTTCTTC.

V usage is TRBV14 and J usage is TRBJ2-2; D not certain. The CDR3 is 14 amino acids. Germline CDR1 SGHDN, CDR2 FVKESK. Trimming stripped 0 bases from V and 5 bases from J, with 7 bases between. The CDR3 sequence: CASSQERRTGELFF. The CDR3, as DNA: TGTGCCAGCAGCCAAGAAAGGAGAACCGGGGAGCTGTTTTTT.

The genes are TRBV7-9 and TRBJ2-1, with D unresolved. Per the germline V gene, CDR1 is SEHNR and CDR2 is FQNEAQ (reference sequence). This CDR3 region has 16 residues. Trimming removed 2 bases at V and 0 bases at J, with 11 bases between. CDR3 nucleotide sequence: TGTGCCAGCAGCTTAAGAAGTTGGAGCTCCTACAATGAGCAGTTCTTC. Residues: CASSLRSWSSYNEQFF.

This chain connects TRBV2 to TRBJ2-3, with D possibly matching TRBD2 (5 bases). Germline loops: CDR1 SNHLY, CDR2 FYNNEI. Trimming took 3 bases from V and 5 from J, leaving 9 bases between them. There are 13 residues in the CDR3. CDR3 amino acids: CASSDTRVDTQYF. CDR3 in DNA: TGTGCCAGCAGTGATACGAGGGTAGATACGCAGTATTTT.

The chain is built from TRBV7-8 and TRBJ1-4; D not certain. The CDR3 is made up of 17 amino acids. With 0 bases removed from V and 4 bases from J, the gap between germline ends came to 15 bases. Germline CDR1 SGHVS, CDR2 FQNEAQ. Here the CDR3 DNA reads TGTGCCAGCAGCTTAGCAATTCGGCGGGGAATTAATGAAAAACTGTTTTTT. Translation: CASSLAIRRGINEKLFF. Complete variable domain (other parts from reference TRBV7-8 and TRBJ1-4): GAGVSQSPRYKVAKRGQDVALRCDPISGHVSLFWYQQALGQGPEFLTYFQNEAQLDKSGLPSDRFFAERPEGSVSTLKIQRTQQEDSAVYLCASSLAIRRGINEKLFFGSGTQLSVL.

J is TRBJ1-2 and V is TRBV28, with TRBD1 matching over 7 bases. Germline V gene data show CDR1 as MDHEN and CDR2 as SYDVKM. CDR3 length: 11 amino acids. V shed 10 bases and J 7 bases; nucleotides not matched to a gene: 6. CDR3 region: CATQGDIGYTF. CDR3 DNA sequence: TGTGCCACCCAGGGGGATATTGGCTACACCTTC.

The chain links TRBV3-1 (or the pseudogene TRBV3-2) to TRBJ2-2; 9 bases are a match to TRBD2. J was trimmed by 6 bases and V by 1 base; bases with no gene match: 9. This CDR3 spans 17 amino acids. CDR1 is LGHDT and CDR2 is YNNKEL in the germline V gene (reference sequence). The CDR3 region has the DNA TGTGCCAGCAGCCAAGGGATGGGTAGCGGGAGTCCCGGGGAGCTGTTTTTT. This translates into CASSQGMGSGSPGELFF.

This chain links TRBV14 with TRBJ1-2; D ambiguous. Germline CDR1 is SGHDN and CDR2 is FVKESK. Trimming stripped 1 base from V and 7 bases from J, with 13 bases between. The CDR3 consists of 14 residues. The CDR3 reads CASSQAGGSRGYTF. For the CDR3, the DNA is TGTGCCAGCAGCCAAGCAGGCGGGTCTCGTGGCTACACCTTC.

The J gene is TRBJ2-2, the V gene TRBV5-4; 10 positions agree with TRBD2. From germline, CDR1 is SGHNT and CDR2 YYREEE (reference sequence). Trimming removed 4 bases from V and 1 base from J; junction bases left unmatched: 4. The CDR3 totals 16 residues. CDR3 sequence reads: CASSTTSGLNTGELFF. The CDR3 nucleotides are TGTGCCAGCAGCACGACTAGCGGGTTGAACACCGGGGAGCTGTTTTTT.

The chain employs TRBV7-8 and TRBJ2-7, with D perhaps matching TRBD2 (6 bases). Germline lookup yields CDR1 SGHVS and CDR2 FQNEAQ. CDR3 length equals 13 residues. Between the trimmed V and J ends, which lost 2 bases and 5 bases, there was a span of 10 bases. CDR3 sequence (DNA): TGTGCCAGCAGCTTAAGCGGGTGGGACGAGCAGTACTTC. It yields the protein CASSLSGWDEQYF. The variable domain in full, completed from reference TRBV7-8 and TRBJ2-7, reads GAGVSQSPRYKVAKRGQDVALRCDPISGHVSLFWYQQALGQGPEFLTYFQNEAQLDKSGLPSDRFFAERPEGSVSTLKIQRTQQEDSAVYLCASSLSGWDEQYFGPGTRLTVT.